This T cell receptor (beta chain) originates from a study of T cells in Graves' hyperthyroidism and ophthalmopathy. TCR beta CDR3 sequences were amplified from RNA transcripts. When the TCR CDR3 underwent first-round RT-PCR, the HTBI primer set was used. A single record per CDR3 protein comes from TCRdb applying MiXCR to the multiplex PCR reads. The data contain roughly 500,000 distinct CDR3 sequences, approximately 15% of them singletons. For this clonotype: What it recognizes is unknown.

Study results and caveats: Ophthalmopathy was model-predicted a median about 6.9 months pre-onset.

From around 11 ml of fresh peripheral blood, PBMCs were isolated. This CDR3 is built from 14 residues. Germline lookup yields CDR1 MNHEY and CDR2 SMNVEV (reference sequence). V was clipped by 6 bases and J by 0 bases, with 12 bases between them. The sample consisted of blood. The receptor's source is a woman in her 30s with Graves' hyperthyroidism that later progressed to Graves' ophthalmopathy. V gene TRBV27 combines with J gene TRBJ2-7; D unclear. For the CDR3, the DNA is TGTGCCAGCAGGGGCGTTCCCCCCTCCTACGAGCAGTACTTC. This encodes CASRGVPPSYEQYF.